This TCR beta chain appears in the sequencing data of a study of CD8 T cells in ankylosing spondylitis. V was pared by 6 bases and J by 2 bases, with 2 bases of the junction left unmatched. Germline V gives CDR1 MNHNS, CDR2 SASEGT. This CDR3 comprises 15 residues. Study findings and constraints: Apparently characteristic of ankylosing spondylitis blood was a TCR beta motif (about 8 highly homologous variants).

This clonotype was observed a handful of times. Its antigen is not known. One entry per CDR3 protein, called by TCRdb with MiXCR from the 5' RACE reads. In the table there are approximately 350,000 distinct CDR3 sequences, roughly 15% of which are singletons. The sample comprised blood, either unsorted or a sorted T cell fraction (not recorded which). The clonotype was recovered from a male donor with ankylosing spondylitis or in good health (not recorded which). The chain is built from TRBV6-1 and TRBJ2-3; 13 bases are shared with TRBD2. This CDR3 is CASRLAGGNTDTQYF. CDR3 DNA sequence: TGTGCCAGCAGACTAGCGGGAGGGAACACAGATACGCAGTATTTT.